This is a list of T cell receptor beta chains from one sample in a study of cytomegalovirus exposure and HLA in healthy donors. The repertoire was sequenced with immunoSEQ multiplex PCR; TCRdb's copy has only in-frame clones and lacks some. The sample comprises around 140,000 clones, around 78% of which are singletons, and 1.5% rests with the top ten. The specimen was PBMCs. All receptors come from a woman under 30 in good health and CMV-seronegative. Both conserved end residues are part of each CDR3. Fields, in order: J gene, CDR3 length, V gene, clone size, D gene, CDR3 protein, CDR3 DNA. The D gene is left open where the match is weak. Where a row states a size, it is once, few, many or the class of an expanded clone; other rows omit it.

TRBJ2-4 | 15 | TRBV6-5 | - | TRBD1 | CASRPGTGGKNIQYF | TGTGCCAGCAGGCCCGGGACAGGGGGCAAAAACATTCAGTACTTC
TRBJ2-7 | 15 | TRBV6-1 | few | TRBD2 | CASSEATGGTYEQYF | TGTGCCAGCAGTGAAGCAACGGGAGGCACCTACGAGCAGTACTTC
TRBJ2-1 | 15 | TRBV5-1 | once | TRBD2 | CASSLETSGRGEQFF | TGCGCCAGCAGCTTGGAGACTAGCGGGAGGGGTGAGCAGTTCTTC
TRBJ2-1 | 13 | TRBV9 | - | - | CASSKTLWGEQFF | TGTGCCAGCAGCAAGACCCTATGGGGCGAGCAGTTCTTC
TRBJ2-1 | 14 | TRBV12-5 | few | - | CASGLVARGNEQFF | TGTGCTAGTGGTTTGGTAGCCCGGGGCAATGAGCAGTTCTTC
TRBJ1-1 | 16 | TRBV27 | - | - | CASSLASGRVNTEAFF | TGTGCCAGCAGTTTAGCTAGCGGACGGGTAAACACTGAAGCTTTCTTT
TRBJ1-1 | 13 | TRBV7-8 | - | - | CASSTPSGRRAFF | TGTGCCAGCAGCACCCCTAGCGGGCGCCGGGCTTTCTTT
TRBJ2-1 | 15 | TRBV28 | - | TRBD1 | CASSLYGQGGNEQFF | TGTGCCAGCAGTTTGTATGGACAGGGGGGCAATGAGCAGTTCTTC
TRBJ2-1 | 14 | TRBV2 | - | - | CASSDGGGPSEQFF | TGTGCCAGCAGTGATGGCGGCGGGCCAAGCGAGCAGTTCTTC
TRBJ2-1 | 16 | TRBV29-1 | - | TRBD2 | CSVEGGTSGRESEQFF | TGCAGCGTTGAGGGCGGGACTAGCGGGAGGGAATCTGAGCAGTTCTTC
TRBJ1-5 | 12 | TRBV30 | few | TRBD1 | CAWGQGSQPQHF | TGTGCCTGGGGACAGGGGAGTCAGCCCCAGCATTTT
TRBJ1-5 | 16 | TRBV5-1 | once | - | CASSLAGGSSNQPQHF | TGCGCCAGCAGCCTGGCCGGGGGAAGTAGCAATCAGCCCCAGCATTTT
TRBJ1-2 | 16 | TRBV10-3 | once | TRBD1 | CAISEPGQGRGYGYTF | TGTGCCATCAGTGAGCCGGGACAGGGGCGAGGCTATGGCTACACCTTC
TRBJ2-3 | 14 | TRBV11-2 | - | - | CASSLDRDTDTQYF | TGTGCCAGCAGCTTAGACAGGGACACAGATACGCAGTATTTT
TRBJ2-1 | 13 | TRBV6-6 | - | - | CASTEGPRGEQFF | TGTGCCAGCACGGAGGGCCCTCGGGGTGAGCAGTTCTTC
TRBJ1-2 | 13 | TRBV7-9 | - | - | CASTLNGGRGYTF | TGTGCCAGCACCCTAAACGGGGGACGGGGCTACACCTTC
TRBJ1-3 | 16 | TRBV15 | - | - | CATSRYTGGSGNTIYF | TGTGCCACCAGCAGATATACGGGGGGCTCTGGAAACACCATATATTTT
TRBJ2-3 | 11 | TRBV20-1 | once | - | CSATTARTQYF | TGCAGTGCAACGACTGCCAGAACGCAGTATTTT
TRBJ2-1 | 17 | TRBV4-2 | - | - | CASSQPYLVFSFNEQFF | TGTGCCAGCAGCCAGCCATACCTAGTCTTTTCTTTCAATGAGCAGTTCTTC
TRBJ2-7 | 16 | TRBV6-1 | - | - | CASSELGRGVSYEQYF | TGTGCCAGCAGTGAACTGGGCAGGGGGGTCTCCTACGAGCAGTACTTC
TRBJ1-2 | 11 | TRBV30 | once | TRBD1 | CAWDRNYGYTF | TGTGCTTGGGACAGAAACTATGGCTACACCTTC
TRBJ2-1 | 15 | TRBV7-9 | - | - | CASSLRSPSYNEQFF | TGTGCCAGCAGCTTACGGAGCCCTTCTTACAATGAGCAGTTCTTC
TRBJ1-2 | 11 | TRBV30 | - | - | CAWSGQRVFTF | TGTGCCTGGAGTGGGCAGCGGGTGTTTACCTTC
TRBJ1-2 | 15 | TRBV6-5 | - | TRBD1 | CASTTDRGRSYGYTF | TGTGCCAGCACCACGGACAGGGGGCGATCCTATGGCTACACCTTC
TRBJ1-2 | 15 | TRBV6-4 | - | TRBD1 | CASSEGGVQDGGYTF | TGTGCCAGCAGTGAAGGGGGCGTACAGGACGGGGGCTACACCTTC
TRBJ1-5 | 16 | TRBV12-5 | once | - | CASGLVWRYSNQPQHF | TGTGCTAGTGGTTTGGTATGGCGGTATAGCAATCAGCCCCAGCATTTT
TRBJ1-2 | 12 | TRBV7-2 | - | - | CASSFTGYGYTF | TGTGCCAGCAGCTTCACAGGGTATGGCTACACCTTC
TRBJ2-7 | 15 | TRBV5-1 | - | - | CASSPGGEPSYEQYF | TGCGCCAGCAGTCCGGGTGGAGAACCATCCTACGAGCAGTACTTC
TRBJ1-3 | 14 | TRBV30 | - | - | CAWSQGSSGNTIYF | TGTGCCTGGAGTCAGGGGAGCTCCGGAAACACCATATATTTT
TRBJ2-5 | 16 | TRBV4-1 | once | TRBD2 | CASSQRSSGRAETQYF | TGCGCCAGCAGCCAACGGAGTAGCGGGAGAGCAGAGACCCAGTACTTC
TRBJ2-3 | 15 | TRBV6-5 | - | - | CASSASAGTTDTQYF | TGTGCCAGCAGTGCGAGCGCGGGAACCACAGATACGCAGTATTTT
TRBJ1-6 | 16 | TRBV30 | - | TRBD1 | CAWSTTDRADNSPLHF | TGTGCCTGGAGTACAACTGACAGGGCGGACAATTCACCCCTCCACTTT
TRBJ2-7 | 12 | TRBV7-9 | once | - | CASSLEFSEQYF | TGTGCCAGCAGCTTAGAATTCTCCGAGCAGTACTTC
TRBJ1-1 | 15 | TRBV5-1 | - | - | CASSFTGSFDTEAFF | TGCGCCAGCAGCTTCACCGGGTCCTTCGACACTGAAGCTTTCTTT
TRBJ2-3 | 17 | TRBV10-3 | - | - | CAISEAFGGTASDTQYF | TGTGCCATCAGTGAGGCGTTTGGGGGGACCGCATCAGATACGCAGTATTTT
TRBJ1-3 | 15 | TRBV19 | - | - | CASSTLLSSGNTIYF | TGTGCCAGTAGTACACTATTAAGCTCTGGAAACACCATATATTTT
TRBJ1-2 | 13 | TRBV7-2 | - | - | CASSLAGAYGYTF | TGTGCCAGCAGCTTAGCGGGGGCCTATGGCTACACCTTC
TRBJ1-1 | 16 | TRBV9 | - | - | CASSVPPGIMNTEAFF | TGTGCCAGCAGCGTGCCTCCGGGAATTATGAACACTGAAGCTTTCTTT
TRBJ2-2 | 17 | TRBV18 | - | - | CASSPLKGQANTGELFF | TGTGCCAGCTCACCACTAAAAGGCCAGGCCAACACCGGGGAGCTGTTTTTT
TRBJ2-6 | 15 | TRBV4-1 | - | - | CASSQMTAGANVLTF | TGCGCCAGCAGCCAAATGACAGCTGGGGCCAACGTCCTGACTTTC
TRBJ1-5 | 13 | TRBV29-1 | - | - | CSVEDGRGQPQHF | TGCAGCGTTGAAGATGGAAGGGGTCAGCCCCAGCATTTT
TRBJ2-5 | 16 | TRBV5-1 | few | - | CASSLGGLPYQETQYF | TGCGCCAGCAGCTTGGGAGGCCTACCGTACCAAGAGACCCAGTACTTC
TRBJ2-7 | 14 | TRBV27 | - | TRBD1 | CASAPRDRDYEQYF | TGTGCCAGCGCCCCCAGGGACAGAGACTACGAGCAGTACTTC
TRBJ2-1 | 13 | TRBV2 | - | TRBD1 | CASRLDRENEQFF | TGTGCCAGCAGGTTAGACAGGGAAAATGAGCAGTTCTTC
TRBJ2-1 | 12 | TRBV30 | - | TRBD2 | CAWTSGRNEQFF | TGTGCCTGGACTAGCGGGAGGAATGAGCAGTTCTTC
TRBJ2-1 | 15 | TRBV7-2 | - | TRBD2 | CASSNSGSSYNEQFF | TGTGCCAGCAGCAATAGCGGGAGCTCCTACAATGAGCAGTTCTTC
TRBJ1-1 | 14 | TRBV15 | - | - | CATSRDRGGTEAFF | TGTGCCACCAGCAGAGATCGGGGGGGCACTGAAGCTTTCTTT